These 18 T cell receptor beta chains were sequenced from one sample in a study of T-cell memory formation after mild COVID-19. TCRdb redid the calling of the 5' RACE reads with MiXCR, one entry per CDR3 protein. The profile shows about 210,000 distinct CDR3 sequences, roughly 10% of them singletons. The sequenced sample was PBMCs or a T cell subset sorted from them (not recorded which). Source of these receptors: a man aged 18 to 29 who had mild COVID-19 (a few samples of this study predate the infection). Cell type and time point are not known.

There are a few counts of this clonotype. The V gene is TRBV5-6, the J gene TRBJ2-7; no definite D call. Trimming left V 3 bases short and J 0 bases short, with 13 bases between. The CDR3 spans 15 residues. Germline loops: CDR1 SGHDT, CDR2 YYEEEE. The CDR3 DNA sequence: TGTGCCAGCAGCTCCAAGACGGAGAGCTCCTACGAGCAGTACGTC. It translates to CASSSKTESSYEQYV.

This clonotype occurred a few times. The chain has TRBV7-2 and TRBJ2-4, with 7 bases lining up with TRBD1. Germline trimming cut 5 bases from V and 6 bases from J; bases unmatched to any gene: 7. The CDR3 has 14 residues. Germline loops: CDR1 SGHTA, CDR2 FQGNSA. The CDR3 region has the DNA TGTGCCAGCAGCAGAGACAGGGTAGTAAACATTCAGTACTTC. This translates into CASSRDRVVNIQYF.

This clonotype was seen a handful of times. One junction end does not reproduce the germline sequence, and a read error may be involved. The chain uses TRBV3-1 and TRBJ1-2, with TRBD1 matching 7 bases. Germline V gene data show CDR1 as LGHDT and CDR2 as YNNKEL (reference sequence). CDR3 size: 12 residues. CDR3 region: CASSLESTGWTF. The CDR3 DNA follows: TGTGCCAGCAGCCTCGAGTCGACAGGGTGGACGTTC.

The rearrangement uses TRBV7-2 and TRBJ2-3, with TRBD2 identical over 7 bases. V was pared by 1 base and J by 3 bases, with 7 bases of the junction left unmatched. This CDR3 is 16 amino acids long. Germline V gene data show CDR1 as SGHTA and CDR2 as FQGNSA. The chain's CDR3 is CASSLGPAGYTDTQYF. In DNA form, the CDR3 reads TGTGCCAGCAGCTTAGGTCCAGCGGGGTATACAGATACGCAGTATTTT.

This clonotype was observed a handful of times. This rearrangement joins TRBV12-3 or TRBV12-4 to TRBJ2-2; D gene ambiguous. Trimming took off 3 bases at V and 1 base at J, with 6 bases between the two ends. The CDR3 contains 14 residues. CDR3 protein: CASSLQRNTGELFF. In nucleotides, the CDR3 is TGTGCCAGCAGTTTGCAGCGGAACACCGGGGAGCTGTTTTTT.

Only a few counts were recorded for this clonotype. The chain carries TRBV20-1 and TRBJ2-5; no firm D call. The V end was cut by 6 bases, the J end by 7 bases, with 18 bases between. CDR1 DFQATT and CDR2 SNEGSKA come from the germline V gene (reference sequence). The CDR3 has 13 residues. The chain's CDR3 is CSALLGGSGTQYF. CDR3 nucleotides: TGCAGTGCACTGCTAGGCGGCTCCGGGACCCAGTACTTC.

In its sample, this clonotype was seen a few times. The V and J genes are TRBV7-2 and TRBJ2-3, with TRBD2 matching 11 bases. The CDR3 totals 15 residues. The germline gives CDR1 SGHTA, CDR2 FQGNSA. V lost 8 bases, J lost 3 bases, and 7 bases stayed unmatched. CDR3 in DNA: TGTGCCAGCGCGATTAGCGGGGGGGGGACAGATACGCAGTATTTT. It translates to CASAISGGGTDTQYF.

This clonotype has more than one count but fewer than ten. The chain carries TRBV20-1 and TRBJ1-4, with TRBD1 matching over 7 bases. J lost 8 bases, V lost 6 bases, and 9 bases had no gene match. This CDR3 region has 13 residues. CDR1 is DFQATT, CDR2 SNEGSKA, per germline (reference sequence). This CDR3 reads CSATTGTAEKLFF. The CDR3 DNA follows: TGCAGTGCGACTACCGGGACAGCGGAAAAACTGTTTTTT.

This clonotype showed up many times. This chain links TRBV7-7 with TRBJ2-5, with D unresolved. V lost 5 bases and J lost 7, with 17 bases in between. Germline CDR1 and CDR2: SSHAT and FNYEAQ (reference sequence). CDR3 length: 14 amino acids. For the CDR3, the DNA is TGTGCCAGCAGCCCCCGGGCTGGGCATGGGACCCAGTACTTC. Its translation is CASSPRAGHGTQYF.

The J gene is TRBJ2-7, the V gene TRBV6-5, with 8 bases lining up with TRBD2. V was pared by 5 bases and J by 1 base, with 7 bases of the junction left unmatched. This CDR3 has 15 amino acids. Germline values: CDR1 MNHEY, CDR2 SVGAGI. CDR3 sequence: CASSPKAGESYEQYF. The CDR3 coding sequence is TGTGCCAGCAGTCCCAAAGCGGGGGAGTCCTACGAGCAGTACTTC.

This clonotype was seen a handful of times. The chain uses TRBV5-1 and TRBJ2-5; TRBD1 might be the D (5 bases). This CDR3 has 15 amino acids. V lost 4 bases, J lost 4 bases, and 17 bases lay in between. The germline CDR1 and CDR2 sequences are SGHRS and YFSETQ. In nucleotides, the CDR3 is TGCGCCAGCAGCGGGGAAGGACATACCGGAGAGACCCAGTACTTC. It encodes CASSGEGHTGETQYF.

The chain uses TRBV6-4 and TRBJ2-5; D may match TRBD1 or TRBD2 (7 bases each). The length of the CDR3 is 14 residues. Germline CDR1 MRHNA, CDR2 SNTAGT. V dropped 7 bases and J dropped 5 bases, with 17 bases sitting between them. The CDR3 here is CASTQGGAWETQYF. As DNA, the CDR3 is TGTGCCAGCACCCAGGGGGGGGCCTGGGAGACCCAGTACTTC.

J is TRBJ2-5 and V is TRBV20-1; D unclear. Germline CDR1 is DFQATT and CDR2 is SNEGSKA (reference sequence). The CDR3 has 10 amino acids. Deletions cut 3 bases from V and 3 bases from J, with 2 bases between. CDR3 DNA sequence: TGCAGTGCTAGGGAAGAGACCCAGTACTTC. It encodes CSAREETQYF.

The DNA for the CDR3 is TGCAGTGCTACCCGGGATCACAAAGAGACCCAGTACTTC. Its protein product is CSATRDHKETQYF. The chain carries TRBV20-1 and TRBJ2-5, with TRBD2 as a possible D gene (5 bases). Trimming left V 4 bases short and J 3 bases short, with 12 bases between. The CDR3 covers 13 residues. Germline V gene sequence: CDR1 DFQATT, CDR2 SNEGSKA (reference sequence).

This clonotype came up many times. The V and J genes are TRBV7-2 and TRBJ2-1; D might be TRBD1 (5 bases). The CDR3 covers 14 residues. V was pared by 3 bases and J by 4 bases, with 10 bases between. In germline, CDR1 is SGHTA, CDR2 FQGNSA. In DNA, the CDR3 is TGTGCCAGCAGCTTGGACACCGGATACAATGAGCAGTTCTTC. Protein sequence: CASSLDTGYNEQFF.

This clonotype was counted between two and nine times. The chain joins TRBV7-2 to TRBJ1-1, with 7 bases matching TRBD1. The J segment lost 0 bases and the V segment lost 5 bases, leaving 6 bases of the junction unmatched. The CDR3 is 15 residues long. Germline V gives CDR1 SGHTA, CDR2 FQGNSA. CDR3 region: CASSAAGTVNTEAFF. CDR3 nucleotides: TGTGCCAGCAGCGCAGCCGGGACAGTGAACACTGAAGCTTTCTTT.

CDR3 bases: TGTGCCAGCAGCCTAAGACTGAAATACGAGCAGTACTTC. Amino acids: CASSLRLKYEQYF. This chain uses TRBV3-1 with TRBJ2-7; D is ambiguous. CDR1 and CDR2 (germline): LGHDT, YNNKEL (reference sequence). Trimming removed 4 bases from V and 4 bases from J, with 11 bases in between. The CDR3 runs 13 residues.

This clonotype was detected a few times. CDR3 sequence (DNA): TGTGCCACCAGTGATCCAAGCGGGGGGGCCTCAGATACGCAGTATTTT. Translation: CATSDPSGGASDTQYF. The chain joins TRBV24-1 to TRBJ2-3, with 10 positions matching TRBD2. Germline-derived CDR1 and CDR2 are KGHDR and SFDVKD. The CDR3 extends over 16 amino acids. Trimming cost V 3 bases and J 4 bases; bases outside gene matches: 6.